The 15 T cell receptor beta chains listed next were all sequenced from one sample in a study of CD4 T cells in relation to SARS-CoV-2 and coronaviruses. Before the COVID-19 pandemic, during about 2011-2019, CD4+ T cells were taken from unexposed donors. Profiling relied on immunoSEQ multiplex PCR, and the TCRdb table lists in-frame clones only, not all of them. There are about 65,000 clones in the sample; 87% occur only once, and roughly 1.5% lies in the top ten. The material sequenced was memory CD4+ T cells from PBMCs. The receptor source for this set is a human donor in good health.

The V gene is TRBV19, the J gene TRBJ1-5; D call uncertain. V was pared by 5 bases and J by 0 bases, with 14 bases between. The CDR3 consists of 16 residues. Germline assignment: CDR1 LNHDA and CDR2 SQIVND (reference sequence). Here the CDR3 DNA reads TGTGCCAGTAGTCCCGCCTTGAGTAATAGCAATCAGCCCCAGCATTTT. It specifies CASSPALSNSNQPQHF.

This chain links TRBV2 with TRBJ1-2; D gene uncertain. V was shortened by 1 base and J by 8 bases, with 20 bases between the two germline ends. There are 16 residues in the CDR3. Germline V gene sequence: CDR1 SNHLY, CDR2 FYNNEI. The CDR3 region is CASSEEPRSSFGGYTF. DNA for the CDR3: TGTGCCAGCAGTGAAGAGCCCAGGAGTTCTTTCGGAGGCTACACCTTC. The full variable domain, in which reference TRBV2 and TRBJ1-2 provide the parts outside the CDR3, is EPEVTQTPSHQVTQMGQEVILRCVPISNHLYFYWYRQILGQKVEFLVSFYNNEISEKSEIFDDQFSVERPDGSNFTLKIRSTKLEDSAMYFCASSEEPRSSFGGYTFGSGTRLTVV.

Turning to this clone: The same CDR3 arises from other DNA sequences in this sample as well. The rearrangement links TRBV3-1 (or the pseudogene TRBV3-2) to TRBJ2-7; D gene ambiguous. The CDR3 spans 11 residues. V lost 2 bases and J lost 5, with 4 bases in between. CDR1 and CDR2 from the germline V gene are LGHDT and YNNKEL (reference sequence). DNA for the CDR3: TGTGCCAGCAGCCAATTGGACGAGCAGTACTTC. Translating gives CASSQLDEQYF.

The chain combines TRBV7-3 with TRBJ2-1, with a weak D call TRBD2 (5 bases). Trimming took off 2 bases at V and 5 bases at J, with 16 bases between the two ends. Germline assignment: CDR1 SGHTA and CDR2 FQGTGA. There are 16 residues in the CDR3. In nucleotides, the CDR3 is TGTGCCAGCAGCTTATTAGCTGGGAGTACCCACAATGAGCAGTTCTTC. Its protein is CASSLLAGSTHNEQFF.

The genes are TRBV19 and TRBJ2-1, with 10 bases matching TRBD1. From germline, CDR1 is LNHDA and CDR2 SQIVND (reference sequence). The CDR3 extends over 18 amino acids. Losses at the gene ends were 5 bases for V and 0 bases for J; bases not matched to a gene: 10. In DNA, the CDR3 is TGTGCCAGTAGTCCGGACAGGGGGACCATGCGCTCCTACAATGAGCAGTTCTTC. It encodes CASSPDRGTMRSYNEQFF.

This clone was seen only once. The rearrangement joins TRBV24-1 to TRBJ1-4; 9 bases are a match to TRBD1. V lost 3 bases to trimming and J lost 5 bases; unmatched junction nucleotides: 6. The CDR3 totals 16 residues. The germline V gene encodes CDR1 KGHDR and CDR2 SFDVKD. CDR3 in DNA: TGTGCCACCAGTGATAAGCAAGGGACAGGGAATGAAAAACTGTTTTTT. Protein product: CATSDKQGTGNEKLFF.

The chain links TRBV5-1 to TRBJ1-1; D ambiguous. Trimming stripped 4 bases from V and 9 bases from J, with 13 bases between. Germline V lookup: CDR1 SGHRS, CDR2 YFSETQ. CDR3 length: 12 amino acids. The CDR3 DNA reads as TGCGCCAGCAGCCCCGGGCAACCAAAAGCTTTCTTT. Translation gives CASSPGQPKAFF.

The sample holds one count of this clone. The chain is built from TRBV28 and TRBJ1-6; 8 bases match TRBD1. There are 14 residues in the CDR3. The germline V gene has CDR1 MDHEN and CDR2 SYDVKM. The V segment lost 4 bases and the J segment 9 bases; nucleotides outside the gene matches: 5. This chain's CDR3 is CASSSGQEASPLHF. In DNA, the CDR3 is TGTGCCAGCAGTTCGGGACAGGAGGCTTCACCCCTCCACTTT.

This CDR3 is CASSLDVEAPLGYF. In DNA, the CDR3 is TGTGCCAGCAGCTTAGATGTCGAGGCTCCCCTTGGGTACTTC. V and J are TRBV7-2 and TRBJ2-5; D call uncertain. This CDR3 has 14 residues. V lost 1 base to trimming and J lost 13 bases, with 19 bases between them. Germline V gene lookup returns CDR1 SGHTA and CDR2 FQGNSA.

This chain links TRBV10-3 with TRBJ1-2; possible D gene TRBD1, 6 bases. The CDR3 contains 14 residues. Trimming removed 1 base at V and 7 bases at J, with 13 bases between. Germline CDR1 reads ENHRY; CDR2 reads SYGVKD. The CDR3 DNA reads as TGTGCCATCAGTGAGTTGTTGGGGGCAGGTGGCTACACCTTC. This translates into CAISELLGAGGYTF.

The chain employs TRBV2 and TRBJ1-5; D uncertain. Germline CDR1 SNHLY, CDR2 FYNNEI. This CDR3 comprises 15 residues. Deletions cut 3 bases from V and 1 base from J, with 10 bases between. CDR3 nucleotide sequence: TGTGCCAGCAGTGAGCTTGGCAGGAGCAATCAGCCCCAGCATTTT. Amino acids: CASSELGRSNQPQHF.

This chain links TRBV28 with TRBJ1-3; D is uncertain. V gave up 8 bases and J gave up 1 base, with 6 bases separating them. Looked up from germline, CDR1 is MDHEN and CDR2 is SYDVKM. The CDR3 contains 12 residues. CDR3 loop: CASWGSGNTIYF. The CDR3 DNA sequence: TGTGCCAGCTGGGGATCTGGAAACACCATATATTTT. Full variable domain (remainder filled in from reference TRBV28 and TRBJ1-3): DVKVTQSSRYLVKRTGEKVFLECVQDMDHENMFWYRQDPGLGLRLIYFSYDVKMKEKGDIPEGYSVSREKKERFSLILESASTNQTSMYLCASWGSGNTIYFGEGSWLTVV.

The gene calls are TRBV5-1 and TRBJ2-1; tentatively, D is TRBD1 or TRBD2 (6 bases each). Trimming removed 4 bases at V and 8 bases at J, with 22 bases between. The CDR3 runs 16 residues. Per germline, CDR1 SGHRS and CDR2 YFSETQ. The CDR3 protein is CASSRAGGLVFDEQFF. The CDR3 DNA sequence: TGCGCCAGCAGCCGCGCCGGGGGCTTGGTTTTCGATGAGCAGTTCTTC.

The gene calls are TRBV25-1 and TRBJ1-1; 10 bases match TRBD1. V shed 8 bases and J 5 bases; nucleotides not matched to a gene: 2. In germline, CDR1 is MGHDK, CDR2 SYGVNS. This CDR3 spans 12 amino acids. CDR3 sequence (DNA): TGTGCCAGCCGGGACAGGGGAACTGAAGCTTTCTTT. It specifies CASRDRGTEAFF.

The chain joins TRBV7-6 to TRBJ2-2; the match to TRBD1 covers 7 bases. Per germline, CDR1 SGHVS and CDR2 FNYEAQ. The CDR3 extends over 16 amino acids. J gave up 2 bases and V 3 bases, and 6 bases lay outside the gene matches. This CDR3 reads CASSFRGGFNTGELFF. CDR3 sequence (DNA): TGTGCCAGCAGCTTTCGAGGGGGCTTTAACACCGGGGAGCTGTTTTTT.